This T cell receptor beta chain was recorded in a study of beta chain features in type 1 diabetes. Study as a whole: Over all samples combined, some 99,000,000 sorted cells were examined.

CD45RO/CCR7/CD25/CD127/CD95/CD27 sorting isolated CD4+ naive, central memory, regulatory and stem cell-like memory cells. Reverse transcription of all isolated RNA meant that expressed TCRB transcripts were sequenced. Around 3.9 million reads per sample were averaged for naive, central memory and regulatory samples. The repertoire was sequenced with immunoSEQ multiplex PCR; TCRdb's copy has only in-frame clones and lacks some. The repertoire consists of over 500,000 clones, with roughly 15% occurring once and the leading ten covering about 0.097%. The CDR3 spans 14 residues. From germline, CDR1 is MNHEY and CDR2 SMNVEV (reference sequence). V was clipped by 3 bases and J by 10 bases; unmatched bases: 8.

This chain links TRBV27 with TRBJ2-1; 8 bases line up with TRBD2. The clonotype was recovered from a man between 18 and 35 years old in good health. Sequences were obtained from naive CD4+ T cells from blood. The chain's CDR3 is CASSFAGGVDEQFF. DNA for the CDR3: TGTGCCAGCAGTTTCGCCGGGGGGGTTGACGAGCAGTTCTTC.